These 30 T cell receptor beta chains share one sample of origin, sequenced in a study of T cell changes during pregnancy in multiple sclerosis. The method was immunoSEQ multiplex PCR; TCRdb's version includes in-frame clones alone and lacks a portion of them. The sample shows more than 65,000 clones, 91% of them seen only once. The starting material was peripheral blood, obtained in the first trimester of pregnancy. These receptors were collected from a female donor with multiple sclerosis, enrolled in a pregnancy study.

The chain employs TRBV5-1 and TRBJ2-2; 11 bases are a match to TRBD2. This CDR3 is 16 amino acids long. Unmatched junction bases numbered 4, after V lost 6 bases and J lost 0 bases. CDR1 is SGHRS and CDR2 is YFSETQ in the germline V gene. The CDR3 spells CASTTSGNTNTGELFF. The CDR3 DNA reads as TGCGCCAGCACGACTAGCGGGAACACGAACACCGGGGAGCTGTTTTTT.

The V gene is TRBV5-1, the J gene TRBJ2-3; 9 bases align to TRBD2. This CDR3 is built from 12 residues. The germline V gene encodes CDR1 SGHRS and CDR2 YFSETQ. The J segment lost 14 bases and the V segment lost 2 bases, leaving 6 bases of the junction unmatched. The CDR3 DNA follows: TGCGCCAGCAGCTTCACCGGGACTAGCTGGTATTTT. Its protein product is CASSFTGTSWYF.

The rearrangement uses TRBV13 and TRBJ1-3; D is perhaps TRBD1 (6 bases). Germline CDR1 and CDR2: PRHDT and FYEKMQ (reference sequence). The CDR3 spans 15 residues. V lost 6 bases and J 5 bases, leaving 17 bases between the germline ends. CDR3 sequence (DNA): TGTGCCAGCAGACCTAGACAGGTTAATAGAAACACCATATATTTT. Amino acid sequence: CASRPRQVNRNTIYF.

The chain combines TRBV10-3 with TRBJ1-6; D not resolved. Germline lookup yields CDR1 ENHRY and CDR2 SYGVKD. V dropped 5 bases and J dropped 6 bases, with 8 bases sitting between them. This CDR3 contains 13 residues. In DNA, the CDR3 is TGTGCCATCAGTCGGGAAAGTAATTCACCCCTCCACTTT. Translating gives CAISRESNSPLHF.

The chain couples TRBV7-9 to TRBJ2-2; D may be TRBD1 (6 bases). The V gene lost 1 base and the J gene lost 4 bases, with 10 bases spanning the gap. CDR1 and CDR2 from the germline V gene are SEHNR and FQNEAQ (reference sequence). This CDR3 comprises 15 residues. The CDR3 region is CASSLEGHPTGELFF. DNA for the CDR3: TGTGCCAGCAGCTTAGAGGGACACCCCACCGGGGAGCTGTTTTTT.

The CDR3 coding sequence is TGCGCCAGCAGGGGGAACGCGGGCGGTAGCGGGAGCAGCTCCTACGAGCAGTACTTC. Translation: CASRGNAGGSGSSSYEQYF. The gene calls are TRBV5-1 and TRBJ2-7; 9 nucleotides agree with TRBD2. With 5 bases clipped from V and 0 bases from J, the junction kept 18 bases outside the gene matches. The CDR3 is 19 amino acids. Looked up from germline, CDR1 is SGHRS and CDR2 is YFSETQ. Drawing the rest from reference TRBV5-1 and TRBJ2-7, the complete variable domain is KAGVTQTPRYLIKTRGQQVTLSCSPISGHRSVSWYQQTPGQGLQFLFEYFSETQRNKGNFPGRFSGRQFSNSRSEMNVSTLELGDSALYLCASRGNAGGSGSSSYEQYFGPGTRLTVT.

CDR3 loop: CASRWGTGRSYGYTF. In nucleotides, the CDR3 is TGTGCCAGCAGGTGGGGGACAGGGAGATCCTATGGCTACACCTTC. The rearrangement joins TRBV28 to TRBJ1-2, with 9 nucleotides matching TRBD1. Germline V CDR1 and CDR2: MDHEN, SYDVKM. V was pared by 6 bases and J by 4 bases, with 9 bases of the junction left unmatched. This CDR3 is 15 amino acids long.

This sequence joins TRBV19 and TRBJ1-2; D is undetermined. V lost 2 bases, J lost 1 base, and 8 bases lay in between. The germline CDR1 and CDR2 sequences are LNHDA and SQIVND (reference sequence). The CDR3 has 14 residues. CDR3 DNA sequence: TGTGCCAGTAGTATATTAGCGGGTAACTATGGCTACACCTTC. Protein: CASSILAGNYGYTF.

This sequence joins TRBV4-3 and TRBJ2-3; tentatively, D is TRBD2 (6 bases). The ends were cut back, 4 bases at V and 4 bases at J, with 18 bases in the middle. Germline CDR1 and CDR2: LGHNA and YSLEER. The CDR3 loop spans 16 amino acids. In DNA, the CDR3 is TGCGCCAGCAGCCCCTATCGGGGGTCCCCCTCAGATACGCAGTATTTT. Residues: CASSPYRGSPSDTQYF.

CDR3: CASSLGSQETQYF. The CDR3 bases are TGTGCCAGCAGTTTGGGCAGCCAAGAGACCCAGTACTTC. The chain employs TRBV27 and TRBJ2-5, with unresolved D. The V end was cut by 3 bases, the J end by 1 base, with 6 bases between. The germline V gene has CDR1 MNHEY and CDR2 SMNVEV (reference sequence). The CDR3 has 13 residues.

The gene calls are TRBV2 and TRBJ1-5, with 8 bases fitting TRBD1. After removal of 4 bases from V and 5 bases from J, the junction contained 7 bases not matched to a gene. The length of the CDR3 is 15 residues. Looked up from germline, CDR1 is SNHLY and CDR2 is FYNNEI. The CDR3 spells CASSVGDRSYQPQHF. The CDR3 DNA reads as TGTGCCAGCAGTGTTGGGGACAGGTCTTATCAGCCCCAGCATTTT.

The chain is built from TRBV28 and TRBJ2-2, with unresolved D. The CDR3 contains 20 residues. Germline CDR1 MDHEN, CDR2 SYDVKM. The V and J ends lost 5 bases and 4 bases respectively, with 29 bases between them. CDR3: CASSTLTIHHRPASTGELFF. The CDR3 nucleotides read TGTGCCAGCAGTACTCTGACAATCCATCACCGCCCCGCGAGCACCGGGGAGCTGTTTTTT.

The rearrangement uses TRBV9 and TRBJ1-1; D is ambiguous. This CDR3 is 13 amino acids long. Germline CDR1 reads SGDLS; CDR2 reads YYNGEE. Trimming removed 0 bases from V and 1 base from J, with 4 bases in between. The CDR3 DNA is TGTGCCAGCAGCGTAGCCAGGAACACTGAAGCTTTCTTT. Protein product: CASSVARNTEAFF.

The chain recombines TRBV6-4 with TRBJ1-6, with D unclear. V was pared by 5 bases and J by 5 bases, with 7 bases between. CDR1 MRHNA and CDR2 SNTAGT come from the germline V gene. This CDR3 is 13 amino acids long. The CDR3 region is CASSQVDNSPLHF. DNA of the CDR3: TGTGCCAGCAGTCAGGTGGATAATTCACCCCTCCACTTT.

The chain has TRBV14 and TRBJ2-2, with D maybe TRBD1 (6 bases). CDR3 length: 18 residues. V shed 0 bases and J shed 0 bases, with 14 bases lying between them. From germline, CDR1 is SGHDN and CDR2 FVKESK. CDR3 amino acids: CASSQDIAGTSNTGELFF. For the CDR3, the DNA is TGTGCCAGCAGCCAAGATATCGCCGGGACATCGAACACCGGGGAGCTGTTTTTT.

This clone has only one observation. Other nucleotide sequences from this sample produce the same CDR3. This rearrangement joins TRBV9 to TRBJ2-7; TRBD2 aligns across 8 bases. V shed 2 bases, J shed 0 bases, and the junction held 1 base outside the gene matches. CDR3 length: 14 residues. Germline V lookup: CDR1 SGDLS, CDR2 YYNGEE. DNA for the CDR3: TGTGCCAGCAGCGTTAGCGGGGTCTCCTACGAGCAGTACTTC. Its protein product is CASSVSGVSYEQYF.

V is TRBV11-2 and J is TRBJ1-4; D is undetermined. V was trimmed by 1 base and J by 7 bases, leaving 10 bases between them. Per germline, CDR1 SGHAT and CDR2 FQNNGV. This CDR3 is built from 14 residues. CDR3 nucleotide sequence: TGTGCCAGCAGCTTAGTAGGTTCGGGTGAAAAACTGTTTTTT. Translation gives CASSLVGSGEKLFF.

This chain joins TRBV19 and TRBJ2-1; 12 nucleotides line up with TRBD2. CDR1 and CDR2 from the germline V gene are LNHDA and SQIVND (reference sequence). V trimming: 2 bases; J trimming: 0 bases; junction bases outside the gene matches: 11. This CDR3 spans 20 amino acids. CDR3 coding DNA: TGTGCCAGTAGTATACCAAAACTAGCGGGAGGCACCCTCTCCTACAATGAGCAGTTCTTC. Amino acid sequence: CASSIPKLAGGTLSYNEQFF.

This chain connects TRBV19 to TRBJ1-5, with no clear D. The CDR3 has 15 residues. The germline V gene encodes CDR1 LNHDA and CDR2 SQIVND (reference sequence). V was shortened by 5 bases and J by 3 bases, with 14 bases between the two germline ends. The CDR3 sequence is CASSPQAVLNQPQHF. CDR3 in DNA: TGTGCCAGTAGTCCTCAGGCAGTCCTCAATCAGCCCCAGCATTTT.

The chain joins TRBV7-3 to TRBJ1-4; 7 bases map to TRBD1. The germline V gene has CDR1 SGHTA and CDR2 FQGTGA. Germline trimming cut 11 bases from V and 7 bases from J; bases unmatched to any gene: 10. The CDR3 is 13 residues long. The CDR3 DNA is TGTGCCCGAAGTCCAGGGGGACTTGAAAAACTGTTTTTT. This encodes CARSPGGLEKLFF.

V usage is TRBV5-5 and J usage is TRBJ1-3, with D perhaps matching TRBD1 (5 bases). CDR3 size: 16 residues. Germline V gene data show CDR1 as SGHKS and CDR2 as YYEKEE (reference sequence). V shed 4 bases and J shed 0 bases, with 14 bases lying between them. This CDR3 reads CASSDIRARSGNTIYF. The DNA for the CDR3 is TGTGCCAGCAGCGACATCAGGGCCCGCTCTGGAAACACCATATATTTT.

The chain links TRBV5-6 to TRBJ2-2; D remains ambiguous. The ends were cut back, 1 base at V and 5 bases at J, with 9 bases in the middle. This CDR3 region has 14 residues. The germline CDR1 and CDR2 sequences are SGHDT and YYEEEE. The chain's CDR3 is CASSLLLLTGELFF. CDR3 DNA: TGTGCCAGCAGCTTGCTTCTGTTAACCGGGGAGCTGTTTTTT.

This rearrangement joins TRBV10-3 to TRBJ1-2; D not certain. CDR1 and CDR2 from the germline V gene are ENHRY and SYGVKD. This CDR3 contains 13 residues. V lost 2 bases and J 7 bases, leaving 11 bases between the germline ends. In DNA, the CDR3 is TGTGCCATCAGTGAGGGGCTGGGGAGTGGCTACACCTTC. This codes for CAISEGLGSGYTF.

Regarding this clone: At one boundary the junction diverges from the germline segment, which might be a read error. This chain connects TRBV5-6 to TRBJ2-2; 9 positions agree with TRBD1. The CDR3 has 13 amino acids. Germline V gene sequence: CDR1 SGHDT, CDR2 YYEEEE. The CDR3 reads CVSRWTGAGELFF. The CDR3 nucleotides read TGTGTCAGCAGATGGACAGGGGCTGGGGAGCTGTTTTTT. Drawing the rest from reference TRBV5-6 and TRBJ2-2, the complete variable domain is DAGVTQSPTHLIKTRGQQVTLRCSPKSGHDTVSWYQQALGQGPQFIFQYYEEEERQRGNFPDRFSGHQFPNYSSELNVNALLLGDSALYLCVSRWTGAGELFFGEGSRLTVL.

The chain combines TRBV5-6 with TRBJ1-1, with TRBD1 matching over 7 bases. The V gene's germline CDR1 is SGHDT and CDR2 YYEEEE. The CDR3 is 14 amino acids. V shed 7 bases and J 10 bases; nucleotides not matched to a gene: 16. The CDR3 DNA reads as TGTGCCAGCTCCTCGACAGGGATAATCAAAGCAGCTTTCTTT. Protein: CASSSTGIIKAAFF.

In its sample, this clone was seen once. The chain uses TRBV4-3 and TRBJ1-2, with 7 bases lining up with TRBD1. The CDR3 is made up of 16 amino acids. Germline V gene sequence: CDR1 LGHNA, CDR2 YSLEER. The junction had 12 bases not matched to a gene; V was cut back by 0 bases and J by 8 bases. The CDR3 loop reads CASSQDQAGGTFGYTF. The DNA of the CDR3 is TGCGCCAGCAGCCAAGATCAGGCAGGGGGAACGTTCGGCTACACCTTC.

This chain links TRBV18 with TRBJ2-1; TRBD1 matches at 9 bases. CDR1 and CDR2 from the germline V gene are KGHSH and LQKENI. V lost 6 bases to trimming and J lost 4 bases; unmatched junction nucleotides: 7. The CDR3 loop spans 15 amino acids. The CDR3 DNA follows: TGTGCCAGCTCCCAGGACAGGGGCAGGTACAATGAGCAGTTCTTC. Translated, it gives CASSQDRGRYNEQFF.

The V and J genes are TRBV27 and TRBJ1-1; D possibly corresponds to TRBD1 (5 bases). CDR1 is MNHEY and CDR2 is SMNVEV in the germline V gene (reference sequence). The CDR3 has 14 amino acids. The V end lost 8 bases, the J end lost 3 bases, and 16 bases lay between the germline ends. CDR3 in amino acids: CASRDRGRDTEAFF. CDR3 sequence (DNA): TGTGCCAGCCGGGACCGGGGGAGGGACACTGAAGCTTTCTTT.

In its sample, this clone was seen once. This chain joins TRBV27 and TRBJ2-3; TRBD1 matches at 8 bases. The CDR3 is 16 residues long. From germline, CDR1 is MNHEY and CDR2 SMNVEV (reference sequence). V shed 5 bases and J 2 bases; nucleotides not matched to a gene: 9. The DNA of the CDR3 is TGTGCCAGCAGTGGGAACAGGGGGTACCCCACAGATACGCAGTATTTT. Amino acid sequence: CASSGNRGYPTDTQYF.

The V call is TRBV5-1, the J call TRBJ1-1, with 8 bases aligning to TRBD1. Germline V gives CDR1 SGHRS, CDR2 YFSETQ. V lost 6 bases, J lost 3 bases, and 10 bases stayed unmatched. The CDR3 is made up of 15 amino acids. CDR3 region: CASTYQGARDTEAFF. In DNA, the CDR3 is TGCGCCAGCACCTACCAGGGGGCTCGGGACACTGAAGCTTTCTTT. The entire variable domain, with the rest obtained from reference TRBV5-1 and TRBJ1-1, is as follows: KAGVTQTPRYLIKTRGQQVTLSCSPISGHRSVSWYQQTPGQGLQFLFEYFSETQRNKGNFPGRFSGRQFSNSRSEMNVSTLELGDSALYLCASTYQGARDTEAFFGQGTRLTVV.